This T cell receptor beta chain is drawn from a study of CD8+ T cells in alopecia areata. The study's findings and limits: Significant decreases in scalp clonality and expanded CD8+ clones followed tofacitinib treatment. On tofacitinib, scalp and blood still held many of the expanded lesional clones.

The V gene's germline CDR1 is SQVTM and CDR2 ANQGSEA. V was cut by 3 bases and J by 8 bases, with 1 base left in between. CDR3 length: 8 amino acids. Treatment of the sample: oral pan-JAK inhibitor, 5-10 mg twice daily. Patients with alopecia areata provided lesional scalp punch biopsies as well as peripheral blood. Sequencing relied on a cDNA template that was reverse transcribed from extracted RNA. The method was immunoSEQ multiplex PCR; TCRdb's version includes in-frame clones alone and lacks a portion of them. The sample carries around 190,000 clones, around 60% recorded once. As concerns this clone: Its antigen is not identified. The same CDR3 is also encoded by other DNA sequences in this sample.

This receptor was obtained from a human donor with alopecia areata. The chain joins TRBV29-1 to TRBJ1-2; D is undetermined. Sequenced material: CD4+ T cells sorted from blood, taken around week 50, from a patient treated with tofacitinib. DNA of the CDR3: TGCAGCGTTGAGGGCTACACCTTC. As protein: CSVEGYTF.